These 6 T cell receptor beta chains were all obtained from the same sample, sequenced in a study of blood T cell repertoires in COVID-19. Sequencing was performed with immunoSEQ multiplex PCR; in TCRdb, only in-frame clones are kept and a portion is missing. The repertoire holds 390,000 or so clones, around 87% seen once, with over 0.95% in the top ten. Input material: PBMCs or T cells enriched from blood (not recorded which). The receptors originated from a man aged 18 to 35 who had recovered from COVID-19.

This clone was seen a single time. J is TRBJ1-2 and V is TRBV27; D is unclear. Trimming removed 3 bases from V and 1 base from J, with 6 bases in between. The CDR3 is 13 residues long. Germline loops: CDR1 MNHEY, CDR2 SMNVEV (reference sequence). The CDR3 here is CASSLGVNYGYTF. Written as DNA, the CDR3 is TGTGCCAGCAGTTTGGGAGTTAACTATGGCTACACCTTC.

The chain couples TRBV9 to TRBJ1-1, with D tentatively TRBD1 (5 bases). CDR1 is SGDLS, CDR2 YYNGEE, per germline. V dropped 0 bases and J dropped 1 base, with 10 bases sitting between them. The CDR3 is 15 residues long. In nucleotides, the CDR3 is TGTGCCAGCAGCGTAGGGGGAGGGGAGAACACTGAAGCTTTCTTT. Its translation: CASSVGGGENTEAFF.

The rearrangement links TRBV28 to TRBJ1-1; maybe TRBD1 (6 bases). Germline V gene data show CDR1 as MDHEN and CDR2 as SYDVKM. The CDR3 has 16 amino acids. Deletions cut 1 base from V and 4 bases from J, with 16 bases between. The CDR3 DNA sequence: TGTGCCAGCAGTTTATTTAGGGGGGGGCCAGGCACTGAAGCTTTCTTT. It encodes CASSLFRGGPGTEAFF.

V usage is TRBV10-3 and J usage is TRBJ2-7; 8 bases are shared with TRBD1. The CDR3 is 13 amino acids. Germline V lookup: CDR1 ENHRY, CDR2 SYGVKD. Germline trimming cut 11 bases from V and 6 bases from J; bases unmatched to any gene: 12. CDR3 in amino acids: CASWRDRIGEQYF. The CDR3 region has the DNA TGTGCCTCATGGCGGGACAGGATTGGCGAGCAGTACTTC.

The V gene is TRBV7-9, the J gene TRBJ2-7; 9 nucleotides agree with TRBD1. V was pared by 4 bases and J by 2 bases, with 9 bases of the junction left unmatched. The germline gives CDR1 SEHNR, CDR2 FQNEAQ (reference sequence). The CDR3 contains 16 residues. The CDR3 bases are TGTGCCAGCAGCTGGACCGGGACAGGGTTTGCCTACGAGCAGTACTTC. This gives the protein CASSWTGTGFAYEQYF. Combining the CDR3 with reference TRBV7-9 and TRBJ2-7 gives the whole variable domain DTGVSQNPRHKITKRGQNVTFRCDPISEHNRLYWYRQTLGQGPEFLTYFQNEAQLEKSRLLSDRFSAERPKGSFSTLEIQRTEQGDSAMYLCASSWTGTGFAYEQYFGPGTRLTVT.

The rearrangement joins TRBV19 to TRBJ2-7; 7 nucleotides line up with TRBD1. CDR1 and CDR2 (germline): LNHDA, SQIVND (reference sequence). V was clipped by 2 bases and J by 2 bases; unmatched bases: 6. This CDR3 contains 15 residues. In DNA, the CDR3 is TGTGCCAGTAGTATAAGCGGCAGGGGGACCTACGAGCAGTACTTC. Amino acid sequence: CASSISGRGTYEQYF.